This passage covers 11 T cell receptor beta chains from one sample sequenced in a study of control samples from healthy donors and cancer patients. This table comes from immunoSEQ multiplex PCR, and its TCRdb copy is limited to in-frame clones, with some not included. The profile covers roughly 170,000 clones, with 90% to 95% appearing a single time and 1.4% to 1.5% taken by the ten largest. Sequencing input: blood. These receptors all stem from a man aged 18 to 30 in good health.

This clone was recorded once. The chain employs TRBV4-1 and TRBJ1-4, with D possibly matching TRBD1 (5 bases). The CDR3 runs to 17 residues. Trimming removed 2 bases from V and 0 bases from J, with 13 bases in between. The germline CDR1 and CDR2 sequences are MGHRA and YSYEKL. The CDR3 coding sequence is TGCGCCAGCAGCCAAAAGGGGACGGCCGCAACTAATGAAAAACTGTTTTTT. The encoded protein is CASSQKGTAATNEKLFF.

The V and J genes are TRBV7-2 and TRBJ1-2, with D unresolved. V lost 5 bases and J 7 bases, leaving 17 bases between the germline ends. The CDR3 loop spans 14 amino acids. Germline loops: CDR1 SGHTA, CDR2 FQGNSA. In nucleotides, the CDR3 is TGTGCCAGCAGCAGGGAGCCCGACTATCCTGGCTACACCTTC. This sequence encodes CASSREPDYPGYTF.

The chain joins TRBV19 to TRBJ1-5, with D tentatively TRBD1 (5 bases). CDR1 and CDR2 from the germline V gene are LNHDA and SQIVND (reference sequence). V was shortened by 5 bases and J by 9 bases, with 11 bases between the two germline ends. The CDR3 is 12 amino acids. The CDR3 bases are TGTGCCAGTAGTCCCGGAAGGGGGCCCCAGCATTTT. It codes for CASSPGRGPQHF.

Notes on this clone: The identical CDR3 is also encoded by other nucleotide sequences in the sample. This rearrangement joins TRBV6-6 to TRBJ2-5; D ambiguous. V lost 8 bases, J lost 5 bases, and 9 bases lay in between. Germline CDR1 reads MNHNY; CDR2 reads SVGAGI (reference sequence). CDR3 length equals 11 residues. The CDR3 DNA sequence: TGTGCCAGCTCTCGTGGTGAGACCCAGTACTTC. The encoded protein is CASSRGETQYF.

The chain combines TRBV24-1 with TRBJ2-3; 8 bases align to TRBD1. Germline CDR1 and CDR2: KGHDR and SFDVKD. The CDR3 loop spans 17 amino acids. With V trimmed by 1 base and J by 6 bases, 11 bases remained unmatched. The CDR3 here is CATSDFRGRLALDTQYF. The CDR3 DNA sequence: TGTGCCACCAGTGATTTCAGGGGGCGCTTGGCGTTGGATACGCAGTATTTT.

The chain links TRBV7-9 to TRBJ2-7; 8 bases align to TRBD2. In germline, CDR1 is SEHNR, CDR2 FQNEAQ (reference sequence). The V gene end was trimmed by 3 bases and the J gene end by 6 bases; junction bases not matched to a gene: 10. This CDR3 spans 15 amino acids. The CDR3 spells CASSLPTSGGSEQYF. The CDR3 nucleotides read TGTGCCAGCAGCTTGCCCACTTCGGGGGGGAGCGAGCAGTACTTC.

The chain has TRBV10-1 and TRBJ2-1, with D possibly being TRBD2 (6 bases). Germline CDR1 and CDR2: WNHNN and SYGVQD (reference sequence). Trimming stripped 6 bases from V and 9 bases from J, with 18 bases between. The CDR3 spans 14 residues. The CDR3 protein is CASSATSSSIEQFF. The CDR3 DNA reads as TGCGCCAGCAGCGCCACTAGCTCATCGATTGAGCAGTTCTTC.

This chain uses TRBV6-5 with TRBJ1-6, with unresolved D. The CDR3 runs to 12 residues. Germline CDR1 MNHEY, CDR2 SVGAGI. The V end was cut by 1 base, the J end by 7 bases, with 2 bases between. Here the CDR3 reads CASSYLNSPLHF. In DNA, the CDR3 is TGTGCCAGCAGTTACTTAAATTCACCCCTCCACTTT.

This clone was observed once. The V gene is TRBV5-6, the J gene TRBJ2-7; D may be TRBD1 (6 bases). The CDR3 covers 13 residues. From germline, CDR1 is SGHDT and CDR2 YYEEEE. V lost 0 bases to trimming and J lost 4 bases, with 8 bases between them. The CDR3 DNA follows: TGTGCCAGCAGCTTGGCAGGGGTTTACGAGCAGTACTTC. Its protein is CASSLAGVYEQYF.

V and J are TRBV6-1 and TRBJ1-1; D unclear. V was clipped by 3 bases and J by 4 bases, with 12 bases between them. This CDR3 region has 14 residues. CDR1 and CDR2 from the germline V gene are MNHNS and SASEGT. In DNA, the CDR3 is TGTGCCAGCAGTGAGAGAGGTGGGATCACTGAAGCTTTCTTT. Its translation is CASSERGGITEAFF.

The chain carries TRBV6-1 and TRBJ2-1; TRBD1 matches at 10 bases. J was trimmed by 10 bases and V by 1 base; bases with no gene match: 4. Germline V gives CDR1 MNHNS, CDR2 SASEGT. The length of the CDR3 is 14 residues. The CDR3 bases are TGTGCCAGCAGTGAAGAGGGACAGGGGCACGAGCAGTTCTTC. Its translation is CASSEEGQGHEQFF.